This TCR beta chain was sequenced during a study of CD8 T cells in ankylosing spondylitis. Study conclusions and caveats: For ankylosing spondylitis blood, a TCR beta motif of seven to nine highly homologous variants appeared characteristic. Disease-linked clones reportedly concentrated significantly in matched ankylosing spondylitis synovial fluid.

Germline V CDR1 and CDR2: MNHNS, SASEGT. Trimming removed 6 bases from V and 0 bases from J, with 14 bases in between. The CDR3 runs to 16 residues. One entry per CDR3 protein, called by TCRdb with MiXCR from the 5' RACE reads. The data hold roughly 230,000 distinct CDR3 sequences, with more than 15% observed a single time. As concerns this clonotype: The antigen is unknown.

The sequence derives from a male donor with ankylosing spondylitis or in good health (not recorded which). The genes are TRBV6-1 and TRBJ2-2; tentatively, D is TRBD1 (5 bases). The specimen was blood, either unsorted or a sorted T cell fraction (not recorded which). The CDR3 region has the DNA TGTGCCAGCAGAATTGGGGCGGCTACGAACACCGGGGAGCTGTTTTTT. This translates into CASRIGAATNTGELFF.